One and the same sample provided the 2 T cell receptor beta chains below, sequenced in a study of cytomegalovirus exposure and HLA in healthy donors. The PCR contained 60 Vbeta and 13 Jbeta primers. Some clones are missing from TCRdb's copy, which holds only in-frame ones; the method was immunoSEQ multiplex PCR. The data contain 100,000 or so clones, roughly 70% of them singletons. Sequencing was done on a sample of PBMCs. The receptors were sampled from a man aged 35 to 55 in good health and CMV-seropositive.

This rearrangement joins TRBV4-1 to TRBJ1-5; 7 bases map to TRBD1. CDR1 is MGHRA, CDR2 YSYEKL, per germline. V dropped 1 base and J dropped 4; count of bases not matched to a gene: 4. This CDR3 contains 15 residues. CDR3 sequence reads: CASSQAGQDNQPQHF. Here the CDR3 DNA reads TGCGCCAGCAGCCAAGCCGGACAGGATAATCAGCCCCAGCATTTT.

DNA for the CDR3: TGTGCCAGTCAAGGGGGAGACTCCGAAAAAGAGTTTGAATACTTC. Protein: CASQGGDSEKEFEYF. The J gene is TRBJ2-5, the V gene TRBV6-5, with D tentatively TRBD1 (6 bases). V was clipped by 9 bases and J by 14 bases, with 31 bases between them. The CDR3 spans 15 residues. The V gene's germline CDR1 is MNHEY and CDR2 SVGAGI.